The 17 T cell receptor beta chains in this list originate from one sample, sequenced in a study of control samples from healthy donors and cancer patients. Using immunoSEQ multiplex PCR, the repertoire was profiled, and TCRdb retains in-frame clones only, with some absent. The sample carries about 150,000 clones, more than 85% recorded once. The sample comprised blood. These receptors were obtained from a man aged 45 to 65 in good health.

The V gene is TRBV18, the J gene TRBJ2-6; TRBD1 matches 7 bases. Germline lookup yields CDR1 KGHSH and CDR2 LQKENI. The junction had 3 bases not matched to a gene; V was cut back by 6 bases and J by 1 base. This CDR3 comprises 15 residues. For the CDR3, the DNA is TGTGCCAGCTCCCGCAGGGGGTCTGGGGCCAACGTCCTGACTTTC. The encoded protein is CASSRRGSGANVLTF.

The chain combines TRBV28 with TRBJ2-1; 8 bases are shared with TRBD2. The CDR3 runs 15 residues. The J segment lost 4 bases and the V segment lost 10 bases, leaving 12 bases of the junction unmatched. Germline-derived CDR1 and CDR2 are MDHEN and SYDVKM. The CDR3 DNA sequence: TGTGCCACCGCCTCGGGAGGGAGGGTTTACAATGAGCAGTTCTTC. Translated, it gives CATASGGRVYNEQFF.

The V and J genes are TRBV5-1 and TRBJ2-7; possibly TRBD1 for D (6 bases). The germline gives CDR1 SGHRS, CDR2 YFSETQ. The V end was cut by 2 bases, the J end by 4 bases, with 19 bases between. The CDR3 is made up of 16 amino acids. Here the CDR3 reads CASSLGQSVMGYEQYF. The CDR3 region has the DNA TGCGCCAGCAGCTTAGGACAGTCCGTAATGGGTTACGAGCAGTACTTC.

The CDR3 loop reads CASSHQQGLGGNQPQHF. The DNA of the CDR3 is TGTGCCAGCAGTCACCAACAGGGTCTCGGTGGCAATCAGCCCCAGCATTTT. This chain links TRBV27 with TRBJ1-5, with D maybe TRBD1 (6 bases). From germline, CDR1 is MNHEY and CDR2 SMNVEV (reference sequence). Trimming pared 5 bases from V and 2 bases from J, leaving 19 bases between. The CDR3 runs 17 residues.

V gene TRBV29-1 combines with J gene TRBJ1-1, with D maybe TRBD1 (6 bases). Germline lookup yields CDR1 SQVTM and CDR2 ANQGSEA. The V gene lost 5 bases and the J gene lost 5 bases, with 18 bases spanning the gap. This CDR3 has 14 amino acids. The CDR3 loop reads CSVSSDRRETEAFF. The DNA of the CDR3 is TGCAGCGTTAGTTCAGACAGGCGGGAAACTGAAGCTTTCTTT.

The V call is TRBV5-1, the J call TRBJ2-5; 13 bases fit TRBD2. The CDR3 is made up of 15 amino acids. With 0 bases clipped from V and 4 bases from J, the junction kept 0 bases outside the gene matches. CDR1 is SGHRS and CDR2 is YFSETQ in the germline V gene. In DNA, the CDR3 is TGCGCCAGCAGCTTGGGACTAGCGGGAGGAGAGACCCAGTACTTC. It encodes CASSLGLAGGETQYF.

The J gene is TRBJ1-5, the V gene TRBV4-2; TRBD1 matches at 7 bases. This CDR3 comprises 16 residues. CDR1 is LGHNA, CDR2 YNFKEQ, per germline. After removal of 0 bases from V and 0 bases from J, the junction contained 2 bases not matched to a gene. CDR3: CASSQEQGYSNQPQHF. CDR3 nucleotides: TGTGCCAGCAGCCAAGAACAGGGGTATAGCAATCAGCCCCAGCATTTT.

In DNA form, the CDR3 reads TGTGCCAGCAGGGGCCCGGCGGGCACCGGGGAGCTGTTTTTT. This gives the protein CASRGPAGTGELFF. The V gene is TRBV2, the J gene TRBJ2-2; D possibly corresponds to TRBD2 (5 bases). This CDR3 is built from 14 residues. Looked up from germline, CDR1 is SNHLY and CDR2 is FYNNEI. V lost 6 bases, J lost 4 bases, and 12 bases lay in between. The full variable domain, completed using reference TRBV2 and TRBJ2-2, is EPEVTQTPSHQVTQMGQEVILRCVPISNHLYFYWYRQILGQKVEFLVSFYNNEISEKSEIFDDQFSVERPDGSNFTLKIRSTKLEDSAMYFCASRGPAGTGELFFGEGSRLTVL.

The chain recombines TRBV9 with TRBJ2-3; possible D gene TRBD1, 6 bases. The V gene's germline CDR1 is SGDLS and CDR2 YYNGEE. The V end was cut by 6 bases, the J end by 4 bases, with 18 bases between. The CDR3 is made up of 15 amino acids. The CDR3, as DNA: TGTGCCAGCAATGGGGCAGGGGCGTTTTCAGATACGCAGTATTTT. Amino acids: CASNGAGAFSDTQYF.

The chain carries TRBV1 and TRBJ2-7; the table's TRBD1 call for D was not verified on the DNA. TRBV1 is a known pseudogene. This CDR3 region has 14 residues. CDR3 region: CTSSQDRGAYEQYF. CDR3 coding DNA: TGCACCAGCAGCCAAGACAGGGGGGCCTACGAGCAGTACTTC.

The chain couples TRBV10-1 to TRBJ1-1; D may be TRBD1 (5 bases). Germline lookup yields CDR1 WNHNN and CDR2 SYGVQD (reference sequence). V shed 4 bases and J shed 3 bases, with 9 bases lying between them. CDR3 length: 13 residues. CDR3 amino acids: CASSGEGYTEAFF. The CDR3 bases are TGCGCCAGCAGTGGGGAGGGGTACACTGAAGCTTTCTTT.

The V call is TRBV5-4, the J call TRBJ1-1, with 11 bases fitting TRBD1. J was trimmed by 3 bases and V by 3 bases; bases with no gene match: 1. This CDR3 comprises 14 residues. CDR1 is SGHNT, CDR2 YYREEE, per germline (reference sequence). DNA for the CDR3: TGTGCCAGCAGCTGGGGACAGGGGGACACTGAAGCTTTCTTT. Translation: CASSWGQGDTEAFF.

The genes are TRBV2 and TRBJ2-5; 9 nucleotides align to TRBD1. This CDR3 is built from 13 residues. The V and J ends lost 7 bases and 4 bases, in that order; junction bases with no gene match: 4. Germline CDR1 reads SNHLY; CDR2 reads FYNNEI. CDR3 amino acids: CASTGQGLETQYF. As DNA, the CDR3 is TGTGCCAGCACAGGACAGGGGTTAGAGACCCAGTACTTC.

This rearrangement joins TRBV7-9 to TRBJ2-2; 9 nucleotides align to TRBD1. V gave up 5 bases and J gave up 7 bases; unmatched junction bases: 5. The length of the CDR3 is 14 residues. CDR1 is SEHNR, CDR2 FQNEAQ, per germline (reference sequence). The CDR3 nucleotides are TGTGCCAGCAGCCCGGGACAGGGTAACGGGGAGCTGTTTTTT. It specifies CASSPGQGNGELFF.

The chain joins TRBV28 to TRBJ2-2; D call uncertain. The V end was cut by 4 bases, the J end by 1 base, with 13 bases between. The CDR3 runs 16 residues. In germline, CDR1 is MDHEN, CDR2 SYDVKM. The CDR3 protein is CASSSPRGLNTGELFF. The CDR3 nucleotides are TGTGCCAGCAGTTCCCCCCGCGGCCTGAACACCGGGGAGCTGTTTTTT.

CDR3 bases: TGTGCCAGCACCGAGGCGGACAGGGCAGGAAACACCATATATTTT. It codes for CASTEADRAGNTIYF. The chain recombines TRBV28 with TRBJ1-3; TRBD1 aligns across 8 bases. Germline-derived CDR1 and CDR2 are MDHEN and SYDVKM. V lost 7 bases to trimming and J lost 4 bases; unmatched junction nucleotides: 9. CDR3 length: 15 amino acids.

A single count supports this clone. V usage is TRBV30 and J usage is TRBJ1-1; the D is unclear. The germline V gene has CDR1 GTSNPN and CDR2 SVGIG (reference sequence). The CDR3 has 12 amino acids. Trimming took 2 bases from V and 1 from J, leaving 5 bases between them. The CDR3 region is CAWSFRNTEAFF. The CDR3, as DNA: TGTGCCTGGAGTTTTAGGAACACTGAAGCTTTCTTT. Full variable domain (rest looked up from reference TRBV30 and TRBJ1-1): SQTIHQWPATLVQPVGSPLSLECTVEGTSNPNLYWYRQAAGRGLQLLFYSVGIGQISSEVPQNLSASRPQDRQFILSSKKLLLSDSGFYLCAWSFRNTEAFFGQGTRLTVV.